This T cell receptor beta chain was sequenced for a study of cytomegalovirus exposure and HLA in healthy donors. Sequencing was performed with immunoSEQ multiplex PCR; in TCRdb, only in-frame clones are kept and a portion is missing. The top ten hold less than 2.5% of the sample, which has more than 85,000 clones, 88% seen once. The approximately 120-subject validation cohort, separate from the approximately 670-subject first cohort, included the donors. Source material: PBMCs. This receptor was taken from a woman between 18 and 29 years old in good health and CMV-seronegative.

CDR3 in DNA: TGTGCCAGCAGTTTTCAAGGGGCCTACCCCTACGAGCAGTACTTC. Translation: CASSFQGAYPYEQYF. The chain couples TRBV28 to TRBJ2-7; a weak D match, TRBD1 (5 bases). Germline values: CDR1 MDHEN, CDR2 SYDVKM. V dropped 3 bases and J dropped 2 bases, with 14 bases sitting between them. The CDR3 is 15 residues long.